A selection of T cell receptor beta chains follows, all from one sample in a study of somatic mutations in cytotoxic T cells in rheumatoid arthritis. TCRdb keeps only in-frame clones here, not all; method: immunoSEQ multiplex PCR. The data contain some 14,000 clones, around 70% of them singletons. The sample was CD8+ T cells sorted from blood. The receptors here all came from an adult with rheumatoid arthritis. The CDR3 runs from the conserved cysteine through the conserved F or W. A D gene is named only where the DNA matches it firmly. Size is stated for part of the rows, as once, few or many counts, or as a class when the clone is expanded.

J gene	clone size	V gene	D gene	CDR3 protein	CDR3 DNA
TRBJ2-1	few	TRBV7-6	TRBD2	CASSTLAGVNEQFF	TGTGCCAGCAGTACCCTAGCGGGGGTAAATGAGCAGTTCTTC
TRBJ2-7	-	TRBV7-9	TRBD1	CASSLQGFYEQYF	TGTGCCAGCAGCCTACAGGGGTTCTACGAGCAGTACTTC
TRBJ2-7	-	TRBV7-9	-	CASSPFLGEQYF	TGTGCCAGCAGCCCCTTTTTAGGGGAGCAGTACTTC
TRBJ2-7	-	TRBV10-3	TRBD1	CAISESRTGSVDEQYF	TGTGCCATCAGTGAGTCAAGGACAGGGTCGGTAGACGAGCAGTACTTC
TRBJ2-4	-	TRBV4-3	-	CASSQEGPVAKNIQYF	TGCGCCAGCAGCCAAGAGGGGCCAGTAGCCAAAAACATTCAGTACTTC
TRBJ2-1	-	TRBV4-1	TRBD2	CASSQESEAGGSYNEQFF	TGCGCCAGCAGCCAAGAGTCGGAAGCGGGGGGGTCCTACAATGAGCAGTTCTTC
TRBJ2-2	-	TRBV7-2	-	CASSPLGAGELFF	TGTGCCAGCAGCCCACTAGGGGCCGGGGAGCTGTTTTTT
TRBJ2-7	once	TRBV7-9	-	CASSLASFHEQYF	TGTGCCAGCAGCTTAGCAAGCTTTCACGAGCAGTACTTC
TRBJ2-5	-	TRBV30	-	CAWKSVGWETQYF	TGTGCCTGGAAGTCGGTAGGATGGGAGACCCAGTACTTC
TRBJ2-5	few	TRBV9	-	CASSVEVGGETQYF	TGTGCCAGCAGCGTAGAGGTAGGCGGGGAGACCCAGTACTTC
TRBJ1-2	medium-sized	TRBV5-1	TRBD1	CASSSSGTDYGYTF	TGCGCCAGCAGCTCATCCGGGACAGACTATGGCTACACCTTC
TRBJ2-1	once	TRBV5-6	TRBD2	CASSAGTSSYNEQFF	TGTGCCAGCAGCGCTGGGACTAGCAGCTACAATGAGCAGTTCTTC
TRBJ2-7	-	TRBV5-1	-	CASSLGPSGENEQYF	TGCGCCAGCAGCTTGGGCCCATCAGGGGAGAACGAGCAGTACTTC
TRBJ2-1	-	TRBV6-6	TRBD1	CATRDRGYNEQFF	TGTGCCACCCGGGACAGGGGCTACAATGAGCAGTTCTTC
TRBJ1-2	-	TRBV2	TRBD1	CASSEGTGEGYTF	TGTGCCAGCAGCGAGGGGACAGGGGAGGGCTACACCTTC
TRBJ2-3	-	TRBV7-9	-	CASSLAVTDTQYF	TGTGCCAGCAGCCTGGCGGTCACAGATACGCAGTATTTT
TRBJ2-1	-	TRBV27	TRBD2	CASSLGGDNEQFF	TGTGCCAGCAGTTTGGGAGGGGACAATGAGCAGTTCTTC
TRBJ2-1	-	TRBV5-6	-	CASSSRGVDEQFF	TGTGCCAGCAGCTCTCGGGGAGTGGATGAGCAGTTCTTC
TRBJ1-1	-	TRBV7-9	-	CASSLIGGWVNTEAFF	TGTGCCAGCAGCTTAATTGGGGGGTGGGTGAACACTGAAGCTTTCTTT
TRBJ2-7	-	TRBV29-1	TRBD1	CSASDRGLEQYF	TGCAGCGCATCAGACAGGGGGCTCGAGCAGTACTTC
TRBJ1-3	-	TRBV6-5	-	CASSLLGGYTIYF	TGTGCCAGCAGTCTACTCGGCGGGTACACCATATATTTT
TRBJ1-5	-	TRBV28	-	CASSLSGDYYSNQPQHF	TGTGCCAGCAGTTTATCAGGAGACTATTATAGCAATCAGCCCCAGCATTTT
TRBJ1-1	-	TRBV4-3	-	CASSFTNTEAFF	TGCGCCAGCAGCTTTACGAACACTGAAGCTTTCTTT
TRBJ2-7	-	TRBV6-5	TRBD1	CASSYRDRYSGEQYF	TGTGCCAGCAGTTACCGGGACAGGTATAGTGGCGAGCAGTACTTC
TRBJ1-5	-	TRBV5-8	TRBD1	CASSQLATGGNQPQHF	TGTGCCAGCAGCCAGCTTGCTACAGGGGGAAATCAGCCCCAGCATTTT
TRBJ2-1	-	TRBV7-9	TRBD1	CASSPATGNNEQFF	TGTGCCAGCAGTCCGGCGACAGGGAACAATGAGCAGTTCTTC
TRBJ1-5	-	TRBV21-1	-	CASSTTCYEAGNQPQHF	TGTGCCAGCAGCACGACCTGTTACGAGGCAGGTAATCAGCCCCAGCATTTT
TRBJ2-1	-	TRBV5-4	TRBD1	CASSHGQGFYEQFF	TGTGCCAGCAGTCATGGACAGGGTTTTTATGAGCAGTTCTTC
TRBJ2-3	-	TRBV6-1	TRBD2	CASSEGGGETDTQYF	TGTGCCAGCAGTGAGGGCGGGGGGGAGACAGATACGCAGTATTTT
TRBJ2-3	-	TRBV7-2	-	CASSLVSGVADTQYF	TGTGCCAGCAGCTTAGTTAGCGGCGTTGCAGATACGCAGTATTTT
TRBJ2-7	-	TRBV14	TRBD2	CASSHTRLAGDYEQYF	TGTGCCAGCAGCCATACCAGACTAGCGGGCGATTACGAGCAGTACTTC
TRBJ1-6	few	TRBV14	-	CASSLQGFGSPLHF	TGTGCCAGCAGCCTACAGGGTTTTGGGTCACCCCTCCACTTT
TRBJ2-7	once	TRBV2	TRBD2	CASSEVRRGSYEQYF	TGTGCCAGCAGTGAAGTAAGGCGGGGGAGCTACGAGCAGTACTTC
TRBJ2-3	-	TRBV5-6	-	CASSPGLPLAYTDTQYF	TGTGCCAGCAGCCCCGGACTACCCCTAGCGTACACAGATACGCAGTATTTT
TRBJ2-5	-	TRBV7-9	TRBD2	CASSTGTSFQETQYF	TGTGCCAGCAGCACCGGGACTAGCTTCCAAGAGACCCAGTACTTC